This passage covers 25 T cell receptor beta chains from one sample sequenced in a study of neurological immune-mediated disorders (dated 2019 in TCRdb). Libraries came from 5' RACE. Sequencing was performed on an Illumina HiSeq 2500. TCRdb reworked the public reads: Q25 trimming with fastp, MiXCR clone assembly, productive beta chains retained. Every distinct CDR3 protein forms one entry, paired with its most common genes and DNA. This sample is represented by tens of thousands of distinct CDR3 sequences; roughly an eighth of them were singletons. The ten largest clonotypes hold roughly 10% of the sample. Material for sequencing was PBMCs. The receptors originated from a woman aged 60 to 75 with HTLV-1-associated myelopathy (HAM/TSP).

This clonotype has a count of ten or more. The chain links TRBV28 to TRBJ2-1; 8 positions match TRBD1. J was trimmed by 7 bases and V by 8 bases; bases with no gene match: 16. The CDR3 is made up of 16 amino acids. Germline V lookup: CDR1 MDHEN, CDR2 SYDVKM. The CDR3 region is CASGGQGTRRRNEQFF. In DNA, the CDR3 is TGTGCCAGCGGAGGACAGGGCACTAGACGGCGGAATGAGCAGTTCTTC.

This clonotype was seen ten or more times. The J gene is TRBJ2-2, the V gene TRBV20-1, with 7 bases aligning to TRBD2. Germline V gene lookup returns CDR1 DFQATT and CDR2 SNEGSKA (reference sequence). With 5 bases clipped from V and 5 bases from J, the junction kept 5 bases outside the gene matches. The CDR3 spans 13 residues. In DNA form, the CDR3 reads TGCAGTGCTGTCTATAGCGGGACCGGGGAGCTGTTTTTT. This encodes CSAVYSGTGELFF.

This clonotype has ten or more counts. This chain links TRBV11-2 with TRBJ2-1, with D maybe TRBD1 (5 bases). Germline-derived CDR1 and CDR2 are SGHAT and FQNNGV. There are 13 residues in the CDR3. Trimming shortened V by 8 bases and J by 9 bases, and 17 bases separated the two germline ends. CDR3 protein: CASHGQGSGEQFF. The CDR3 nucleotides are TGTGCCAGCCACGGCCAGGGCTCGGGTGAGCAGTTCTTC.

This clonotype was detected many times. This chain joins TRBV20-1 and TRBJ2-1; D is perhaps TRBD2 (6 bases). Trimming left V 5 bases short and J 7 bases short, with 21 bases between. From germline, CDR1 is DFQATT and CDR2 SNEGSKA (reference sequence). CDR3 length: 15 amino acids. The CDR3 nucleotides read TGCAGTGCTCCCCCCCGGGACTCTGTTGGGAATGAGCAGTTCTTC. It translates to CSAPPRDSVGNEQFF.

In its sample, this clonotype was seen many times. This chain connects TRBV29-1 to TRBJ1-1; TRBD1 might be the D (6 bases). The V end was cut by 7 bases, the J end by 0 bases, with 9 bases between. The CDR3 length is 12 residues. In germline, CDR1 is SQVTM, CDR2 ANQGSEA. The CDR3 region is CSGRTVNTEAFF. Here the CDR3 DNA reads TGCAGCGGGAGGACAGTGAACACTGAAGCTTTCTTT.

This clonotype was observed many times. CDR3 region: CASSLKAASGIDNEQFF. In nucleotides, the CDR3 is TGTGCCAGCAGCTTAAAAGCGGCTAGCGGGATCGACAATGAGCAGTTCTTC. The chain carries TRBV7-3 and TRBJ2-1, with 9 nucleotides matching TRBD2. Germline trimming cut 1 base from V and 5 bases from J; bases unmatched to any gene: 9. The CDR3 totals 17 residues. Germline V CDR1 and CDR2: SGHTA, FQGTGA. The full variable domain, with the rest looked up from reference TRBV7-3 and TRBJ2-1, is GAGVSQTPSNKVTEKGKYVELRCDPISGHTALYWYRQSLGQGPEFLIYFQGTGAADDSGLPNDRFFAVRPEGSVSTLKIQRTERGDSAVYLCASSLKAASGIDNEQFFGPGTRLTVL.

The CDR3 spells CASSQANFGRSNTEAFF. CDR3 in DNA: TGCGCCAGCAGCCAAGCGAACTTTGGCAGGTCGAACACTGAAGCTTTCTTT. V is TRBV4-1 and J is TRBJ1-1; D gene uncertain. V lost 1 base and J 1 base, leaving 16 bases between the germline ends. Germline V gene sequence: CDR1 MGHRA, CDR2 YSYEKL. The CDR3 totals 17 residues.

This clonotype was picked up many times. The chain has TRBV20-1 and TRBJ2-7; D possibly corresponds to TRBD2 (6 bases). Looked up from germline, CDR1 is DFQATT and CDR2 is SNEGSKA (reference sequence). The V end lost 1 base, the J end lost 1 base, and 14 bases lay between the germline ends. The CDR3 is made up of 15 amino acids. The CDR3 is CSARAGETLSYEQYF. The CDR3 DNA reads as TGCAGTGCTAGAGCGGGAGAAACCCTTTCCTACGAGCAGTACTTC.

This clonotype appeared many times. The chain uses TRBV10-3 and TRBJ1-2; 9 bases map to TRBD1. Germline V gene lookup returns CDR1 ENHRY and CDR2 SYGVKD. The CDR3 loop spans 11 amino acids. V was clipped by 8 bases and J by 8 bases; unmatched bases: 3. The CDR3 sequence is CAIGDRDGYTF. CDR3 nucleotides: TGTGCCATCGGGGACAGGGACGGCTACACCTTC.

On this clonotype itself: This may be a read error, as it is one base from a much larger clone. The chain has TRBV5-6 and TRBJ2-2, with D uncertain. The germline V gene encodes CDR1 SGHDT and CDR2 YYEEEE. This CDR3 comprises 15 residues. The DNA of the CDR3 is TGTGACAGCAGCCCGAATCAGAAGAACACCGGGGAGCTGTTTTTT. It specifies CDSSPNQKNTGELFF.

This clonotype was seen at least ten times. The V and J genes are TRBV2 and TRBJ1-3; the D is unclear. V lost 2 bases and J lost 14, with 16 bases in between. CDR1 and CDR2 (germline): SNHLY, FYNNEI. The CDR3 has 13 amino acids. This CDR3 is CASSENRARLVYF. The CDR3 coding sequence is TGTGCCAGCAGTGAAAATAGGGCTCGACTGGTATATTTT.

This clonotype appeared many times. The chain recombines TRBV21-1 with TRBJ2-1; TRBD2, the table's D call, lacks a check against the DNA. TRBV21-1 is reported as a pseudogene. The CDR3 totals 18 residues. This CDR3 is CASSKPASGGPDNNEQFF. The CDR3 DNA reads TGTGCCAGCAGCAAACCGGCTAGCGGGGGGCCCGATAACAATGAGCAGTTCTTC.

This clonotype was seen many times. CDR3 sequence: CASSDEQRSPLHF. CDR3 DNA: TGTGCCAGCAGTGACGAACAACGTTCACCCCTCCACTTT. The V call is TRBV2, the J call TRBJ1-6, with D unresolved. In germline, CDR1 is SNHLY, CDR2 FYNNEI. This CDR3 spans 13 amino acids. V dropped 3 bases and J dropped 9 bases, with 9 bases sitting between them.

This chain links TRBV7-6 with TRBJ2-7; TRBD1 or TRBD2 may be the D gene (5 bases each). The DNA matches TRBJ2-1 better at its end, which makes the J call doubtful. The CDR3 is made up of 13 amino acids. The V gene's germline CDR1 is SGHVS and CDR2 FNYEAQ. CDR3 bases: TGTGCCAGCAGCCCAGGGAGAGAGAACGAGCAGTTCTTC. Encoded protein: CASSPGRENEQFF.

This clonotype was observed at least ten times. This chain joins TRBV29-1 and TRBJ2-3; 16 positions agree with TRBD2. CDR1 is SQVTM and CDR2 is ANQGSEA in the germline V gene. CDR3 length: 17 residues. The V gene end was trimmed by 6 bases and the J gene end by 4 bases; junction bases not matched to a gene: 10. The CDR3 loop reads CSVVTGTSGRGPDTQYF. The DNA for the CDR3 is TGCAGCGTAGTAACCGGGACTAGCGGGAGGGGACCAGATACGCAGTATTTT.

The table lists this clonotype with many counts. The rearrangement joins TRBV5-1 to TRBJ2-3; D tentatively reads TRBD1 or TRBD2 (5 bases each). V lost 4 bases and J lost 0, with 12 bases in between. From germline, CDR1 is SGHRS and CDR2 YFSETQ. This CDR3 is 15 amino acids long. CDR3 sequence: CASSTGTASTDTQYF. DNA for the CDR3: TGCGCCAGCAGCACGGGGACGGCTAGCACAGATACGCAGTATTTT.

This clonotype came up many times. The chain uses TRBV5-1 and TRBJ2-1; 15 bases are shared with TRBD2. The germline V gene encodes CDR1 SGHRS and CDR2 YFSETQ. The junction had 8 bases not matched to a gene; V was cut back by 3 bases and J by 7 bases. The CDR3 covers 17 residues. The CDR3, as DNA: TGCGCCAGCAGCTCTGGACTAGCGGGAGGGCCGCGGAATGAGCAGTTCTTC. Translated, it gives CASSSGLAGGPRNEQFF.

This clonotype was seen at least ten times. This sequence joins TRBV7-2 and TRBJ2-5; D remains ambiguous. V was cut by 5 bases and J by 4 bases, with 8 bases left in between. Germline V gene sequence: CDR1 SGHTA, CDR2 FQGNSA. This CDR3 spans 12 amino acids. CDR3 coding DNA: TGTGCCAGCAGCATCTCACGAGAGACCCAGTACTTC. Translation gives CASSISRETQYF. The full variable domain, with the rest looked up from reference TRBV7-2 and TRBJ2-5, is GAGVSQSPSNKVTEKGKDVELRCDPISGHTALYWYRQSLGQGLEFLIYFQGNSAPDKSGLPSDRFSAERTGGSVSTLTIQRTQQEDSAVYLCASSISRETQYFGPGTRLLVL.

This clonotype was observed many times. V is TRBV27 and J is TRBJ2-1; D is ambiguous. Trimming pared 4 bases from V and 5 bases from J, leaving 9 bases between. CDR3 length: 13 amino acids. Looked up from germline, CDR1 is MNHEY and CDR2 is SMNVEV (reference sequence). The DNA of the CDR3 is TGTGCCAGCAGTTGGATGGGGAACAATGAGCAGTTCTTC. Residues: CASSWMGNNEQFF.

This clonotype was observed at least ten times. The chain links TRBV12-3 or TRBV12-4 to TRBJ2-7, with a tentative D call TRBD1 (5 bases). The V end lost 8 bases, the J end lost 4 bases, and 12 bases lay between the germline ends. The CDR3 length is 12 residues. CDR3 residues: CASQNTGYEQYF. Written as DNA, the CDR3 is TGTGCCAGCCAAAACACAGGTTACGAGCAGTACTTC.

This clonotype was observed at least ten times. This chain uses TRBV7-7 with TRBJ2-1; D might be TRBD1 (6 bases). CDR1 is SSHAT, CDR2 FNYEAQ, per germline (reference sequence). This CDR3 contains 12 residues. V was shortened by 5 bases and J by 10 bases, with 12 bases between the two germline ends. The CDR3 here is CASSQDQGEQFF. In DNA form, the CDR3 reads TGTGCCAGCAGCCAGGACCAGGGGGAGCAGTTCTTC.

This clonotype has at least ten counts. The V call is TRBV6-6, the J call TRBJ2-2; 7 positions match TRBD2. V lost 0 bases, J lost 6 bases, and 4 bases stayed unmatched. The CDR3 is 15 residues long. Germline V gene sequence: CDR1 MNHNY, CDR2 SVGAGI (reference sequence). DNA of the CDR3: TGTGCCAGCAGTTACTCGCGACTAGCAGCCGGGGAGCTGTTTTTT. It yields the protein CASSYSRLAAGELFF.

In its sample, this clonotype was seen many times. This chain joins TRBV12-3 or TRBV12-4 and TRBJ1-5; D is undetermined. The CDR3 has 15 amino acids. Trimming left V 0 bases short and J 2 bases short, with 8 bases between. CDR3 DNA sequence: TGTGCCAGCAGTTTAGCGCTAAGGCGCAATCAGCCCCAGCATTTT. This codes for CASSLALRRNQPQHF.

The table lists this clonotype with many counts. The CDR3 here is CASSTLDRSGDSPLHF. The CDR3 coding sequence is TGTGCCAGCTCAACTTTGGACAGGTCGGGAGATTCACCCCTCCACTTT. The rearrangement joins TRBV18 to TRBJ1-6; 7 nucleotides align to TRBD1. J lost 8 bases, V lost 5 bases, and 12 bases had no gene match. The CDR3 has 16 residues. The germline gives CDR1 KGHSH, CDR2 LQKENI.

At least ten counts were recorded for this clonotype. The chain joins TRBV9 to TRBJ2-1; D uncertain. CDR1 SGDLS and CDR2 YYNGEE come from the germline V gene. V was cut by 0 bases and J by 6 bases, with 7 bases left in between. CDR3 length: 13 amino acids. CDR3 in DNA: TGTGCCAGCAGCGTAGGATACCTCAATGAGCAGTTCTTC. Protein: CASSVGYLNEQFF.